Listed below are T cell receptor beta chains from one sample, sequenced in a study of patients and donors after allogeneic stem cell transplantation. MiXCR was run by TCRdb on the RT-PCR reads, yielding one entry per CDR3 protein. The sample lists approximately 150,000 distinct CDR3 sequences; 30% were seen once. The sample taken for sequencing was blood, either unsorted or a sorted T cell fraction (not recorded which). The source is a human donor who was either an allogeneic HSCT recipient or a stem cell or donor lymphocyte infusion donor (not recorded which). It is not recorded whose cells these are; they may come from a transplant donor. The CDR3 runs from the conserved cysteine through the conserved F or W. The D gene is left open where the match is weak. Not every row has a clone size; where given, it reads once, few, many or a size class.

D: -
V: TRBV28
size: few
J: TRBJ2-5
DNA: TGTGCCAGCAGGAGGACGGTGGCGGAGACCCAGTACTTC
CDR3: CASRRTVAETQYF

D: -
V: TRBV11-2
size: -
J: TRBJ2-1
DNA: TGTGCCAGCAGCTTATACGGCATCCGGAATGAGCAGTTCTTC
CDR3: CASSLYGIRNEQFF

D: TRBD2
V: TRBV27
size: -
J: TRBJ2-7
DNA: TGTGCCAGCAGTCCGGGACTAGAGGTATACGAGCAGTACTTC
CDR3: CASSPGLEVYEQYF

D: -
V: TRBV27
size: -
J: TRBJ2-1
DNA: TGTGCCAGCAGTTACGGCACCAGATACAATGAGCAGTTCTTC
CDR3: CASSYGTRYNEQFF

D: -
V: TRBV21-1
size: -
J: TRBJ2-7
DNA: TGTGCCAGCAGCAACACAGGGGGCTCCTACGAGCAGTACTTC
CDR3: CASSNTGGSYEQYF

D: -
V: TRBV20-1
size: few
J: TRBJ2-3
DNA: TGCAGTGCCAAGGTGGAGCCCACAGATACGCAGTATTTT
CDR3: CSAKVEPTDTQYF

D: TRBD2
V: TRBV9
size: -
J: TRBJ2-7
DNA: TGTGCCAGCAGCTCCGCCGGGACTAGTCACGAGCAGTACTTC
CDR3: CASSSAGTSHEQYF

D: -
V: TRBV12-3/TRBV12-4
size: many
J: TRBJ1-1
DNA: TGTGCCAGCAGTCCCACAGTGAACACTGAAGCTTTCTTT
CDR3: CASSPTVNTEAFF

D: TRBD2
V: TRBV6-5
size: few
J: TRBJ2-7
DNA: TGTGCCAGCAGTGTTAGCGGGAGGGCCTCCTACGAGCAGTACTTC
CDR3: CASSVSGRASYEQYF

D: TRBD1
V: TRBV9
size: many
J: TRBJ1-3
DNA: TGTGCCAGCAGCGGCGGGACAGGGGACAACACCATATATTTT
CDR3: CASSGGTGDNTIYF

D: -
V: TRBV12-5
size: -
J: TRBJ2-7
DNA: TGTGCTAGTGGTCCCCGGGTGGGCGAGCAGTACTTC
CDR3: CASGPRVGEQYF

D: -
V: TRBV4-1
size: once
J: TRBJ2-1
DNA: TGCGCCAGCAGCCAAGAGCCCACGGACTACAATGAGCAGTTCTTC
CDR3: CASSQEPTDYNEQFF

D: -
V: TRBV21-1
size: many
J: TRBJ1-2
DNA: TGTGCCAGCAGCCCTAAGGGAGAAACCAACTATGGCTACACCTTC
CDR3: CASSPKGETNYGYTF

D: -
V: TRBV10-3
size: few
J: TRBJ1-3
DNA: TGTGCCATCAGCCGGGACATTTCTGGAAACACCATATATTTT
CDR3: CAISRDISGNTIYF

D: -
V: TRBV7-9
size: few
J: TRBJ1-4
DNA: TGTGCCAGCAGCTCGCCGGGGCTCGCAACTAATGAAAAACTGTTTTTT
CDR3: CASSSPGLATNEKLFF

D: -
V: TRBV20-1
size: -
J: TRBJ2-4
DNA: TGCAGTGCCTCGAGGCCTGGGGGGGCCAAAAACATTCAGTACTTC
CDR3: CSASRPGGAKNIQYF

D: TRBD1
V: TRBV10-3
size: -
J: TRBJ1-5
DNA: TGTGCCATCAGTGAAGGGACAGGCCATTATCAGCCCCAGCATTTT
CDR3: CAISEGTGHYQPQHF

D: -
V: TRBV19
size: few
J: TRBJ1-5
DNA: TGTGCCAGTAGTAGAAGAAGTAAACAGGGCCAGCCCCAGCATTTT
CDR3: CASSRRSKQGQPQHF

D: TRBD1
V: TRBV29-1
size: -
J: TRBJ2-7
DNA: TGCAGCGTTACAGGGGGCTTTCGCTACGAGCAGTACTTC
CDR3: CSVTGGFRYEQYF

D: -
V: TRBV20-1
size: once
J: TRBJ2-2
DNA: TGCAGTGCACACCTAGGGGGGGACACCGGGGAGCTGTTTTTT
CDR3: CSAHLGGDTGELFF

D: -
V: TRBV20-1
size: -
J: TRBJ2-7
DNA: TGCAGTGCTAGAGATCTCGGGGGCCAGAGCTCCTACGAGCAGTACTTC
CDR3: CSARDLGGQSSYEQYF

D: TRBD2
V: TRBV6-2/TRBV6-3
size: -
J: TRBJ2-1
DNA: TGTGCCAGCAGTTACTCGACTAGCGGGAGAAGTGTGGTCTATGAGCAGTTCTTC
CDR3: CASSYSTSGRSVVYEQFF

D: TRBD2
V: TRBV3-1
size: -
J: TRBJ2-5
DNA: TGTGCCAGCAGCTTTATAGCGGGGAAACAAGAGACCCAGTACTTC
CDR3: CASSFIAGKQETQYF

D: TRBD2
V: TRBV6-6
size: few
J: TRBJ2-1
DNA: TGTGCCAGCAGTTACCGATACACTAGCGGGGGCTACAATGAGCAGTTCTTC
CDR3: CASSYRYTSGGYNEQFF

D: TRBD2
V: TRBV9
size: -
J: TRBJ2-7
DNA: TGTGCCAGCAGCGTGGGACTAGCGGGACGCCAGGGCTACGAGCAGTACTTC
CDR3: CASSVGLAGRQGYEQYF

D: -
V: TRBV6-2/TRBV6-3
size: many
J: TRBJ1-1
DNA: TGTGCCAGCAGCCGTCAAGGAGGTGGCACTGAAGCTTTCTTT
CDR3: CASSRQGGGTEAFF

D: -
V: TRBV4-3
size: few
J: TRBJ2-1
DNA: TGCGCCAGCAGCCAAGACCTGGCCGACTACAATGAGCAGTTCTTC
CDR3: CASSQDLADYNEQFF

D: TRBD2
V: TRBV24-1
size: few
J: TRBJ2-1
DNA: TGTGCCACGAAATCCGGGACTAGCGGGAGCAATGAGCAGTTCTTC
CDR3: CATKSGTSGSNEQFF